Shown below are 8 T cell receptor beta chains from a single sample sequenced in a study of blood T cell repertoires in COVID-19. The assay was immunoSEQ multiplex PCR, and TCRdb's table has in-frame clones only and misses some. The repertoire holds 150,000 to 200,000 clones, with around 89% as singletons. The sample comprised peripheral blood. These receptors came from a man aged 50 to 59 with acute or convalescent COVID-19.

This sequence joins TRBV2 and TRBJ2-7; TRBD1 aligns across 10 bases. Germline V CDR1 and CDR2: SNHLY, FYNNEI. This CDR3 is built from 14 residues. With 5 bases clipped from V and 1 base from J, the junction kept 2 bases outside the gene matches. This CDR3 is CASSWTGGSYEQYF. CDR3 bases: TGTGCCAGCAGTTGGACAGGGGGGTCCTACGAGCAGTACTTC.

In this sample, this clone turned up once. The chain combines TRBV4-3 with TRBJ2-2; 8 bases map to TRBD1. Germline lookup yields CDR1 LGHNA and CDR2 YSLEER. Trimming removed 0 bases from V and 7 bases from J; junction bases left unmatched: 7. The CDR3 is 16 residues long. The CDR3: CASSQDLGQGGGELFF. The CDR3 region has the DNA TGCGCCAGCAGCCAAGATCTCGGACAGGGTGGCGGGGAGCTGTTTTTT.

The J gene is TRBJ2-2, the V gene TRBV29-1, with TRBD1 matching over 9 bases. Per the germline V gene, CDR1 is SQVTM and CDR2 is ANQGSEA. V lost 2 bases to trimming and J lost 0 bases; unmatched junction nucleotides: 4. The CDR3 runs to 16 residues. The CDR3 region has the DNA TGCAGCGTTGAAACGGGGGACAGGGCGAACACCGGGGAGCTGTTTTTT. This gives the protein CSVETGDRANTGELFF.

This chain connects TRBV6-6 to TRBJ1-2; a weak D match, TRBD1 (6 bases). Germline V lookup: CDR1 MNHNY, CDR2 SVGAGI (reference sequence). CDR3 length equals 14 residues. Deletions cut 6 bases from V and 7 bases from J, with 18 bases between. The CDR3 loop reads CASSLLSGQSGYTF. For the CDR3, the DNA is TGTGCCAGCAGCCTTTTATCGGGACAAAGTGGCTACACCTTC.

Only a few counts were recorded for this clone. CDR3 protein: CASSSGTGNGYTF. For the CDR3, the DNA is TGTGCCAGCAGCTCAGGGACAGGGAATGGCTACACCTTC. The chain couples TRBV6-1 to TRBJ1-2, with TRBD1 identical over 9 bases. Trimming cost V 6 bases and J 6 bases; bases outside gene matches: 5. The CDR3 runs 13 residues. Germline V CDR1 and CDR2: MNHNS, SASEGT.

This clone was observed a few times. The chain is built from TRBV13 and TRBJ2-1; 8 bases map to TRBD1. CDR1 PRHDT and CDR2 FYEKMQ come from the germline V gene (reference sequence). CDR3 size: 12 residues. J gave up 9 bases and V 3 bases, and 1 base lay outside the gene matches. CDR3 in amino acids: CASSFRGREQFF. CDR3 in DNA: TGTGCCAGCAGCTTCAGGGGGCGTGAGCAGTTCTTC. Full variable domain (missing parts from reference TRBV13 and TRBJ2-1): AAGVIQSPRHLIKEKRETATLKCYPIPRHDTVYWYQQGPGQDPQFLISFYEKMQSDKGSIPDRFSAQQFSDYHSELNMSSLELGDSALYFCASSFRGREQFFGPGTRLTVL.

The V and J genes are TRBV4-1 and TRBJ1-6, with a possible D match to TRBD1 (5 bases). With 0 bases removed from V and 6 bases from J, the gap between germline ends came to 12 bases. The germline gives CDR1 MGHRA, CDR2 YSYEKL. CDR3 length equals 16 residues. The CDR3 is CASSQEIPGFNSPLHF. In nucleotides, the CDR3 is TGCGCCAGCAGCCAAGAAATTCCAGGGTTTAATTCACCCCTCCACTTT.

CDR3 DNA: TGTGCCAGCAGCGCCCCCGGGACTAGCGGGGGGGCGAGGACAGATACGCAGTATTTT. Translating it yields CASSAPGTSGGARTDTQYF. The V call is TRBV9, the J call TRBJ2-3; 16 bases are a match to TRBD2. Germline CDR1 reads SGDLS; CDR2 reads YYNGEE. The CDR3 runs to 19 residues. The trim removed 3 bases at V and 3 bases at J, leaving 10 bases unmatched.